This T cell receptor beta chain was observed in a study of cytomegalovirus exposure and HLA in healthy donors (dated by TCRdb to 2017 to 2019). Regarding the research as a whole: An earlier analysis of some 600 of the donors reported around 280 Gb of sequence data and around 100 million unique TCR beta sequences obtained from about 179 million T cells. About 280 gigabases of sequencing data and tens of millions of unique TCR sequences made up an early release that covered 640 HLA-typed donors. The aim of the study was to test whether cataloging public T cell receptors could identify signatures of past pathogen exposure. Five DR-DQ haplotypes were handled as single units for association and clustering because linkage in the cohort was strong. The number of typed donors differed by locus: about 629-630 for A, B, C, DRB1 and DQB1; some 500 for DQA1; 606 for DPA1; and 400 to 480 for DPB1. In addition to the first cohort of approximately 670 subjects, a separate validation cohort of some 120 different subjects was used. A later genetic analysis took genome-wide SNP genotypes for 398 of the 666 donors and used that subset as a discovery cohort. An earlier analysis of around 580 of the donors used high-throughput TCR beta sequencing to judge whether each TCR beta V gene segment behaved as functional or pseudogenic. To predict cytomegalovirus infection status, the study combined high-throughput TCR immunosequencing, statistical association of individual TCRs with disease status, and machine learning. Donor age, sex, ethnicity and CMV serostatus were collected together with the repertoire data. All discovery cohort repertoires had been generated using a single sequencing platform. Rather than drawing on any new phenotypic data, the later analysis identified candidate immune exposures from TCR beta sequences and the way those sequences occurred across donors. A later analysis re-analyzed previously published TCR beta repertoires from approximately 670 donors and added high-resolution HLA genotyping to study TCR occurrence patterns. HLA typing included class I and class II loci at four-digit resolution. Of the 398 genotyped donors, around 81% fell in the genetic ancestry cluster associated with self-reported Caucasian donors. The study profiled the T cell repertoires of 500 to 800 subjects by immunosequencing and related them to cytomegalovirus serostatus. Across approximately 420 genotyped donors of the cohort, an average of roughly 230,000 unique TCR beta nucleotide sequences per donor were sequenced, and roughly 20% of those sequences were non-productive. Paper-wide results and their limitations: According to a later analysis, most CMV-associated TCR beta chains appeared to be HLA-restricted, and the HLA associations seemed to be driven largely by CMV exposure. A later genetic analysis associated a missense DCLRE1C variant with V-gene and J-gene trimming of TCR beta chains, and an independent cohort replicated the association. Some IMGT-functional V segments, including TRBV6-2 and TRBV6-3, could not be distinguished by the 87-base-pair reads and were therefore excluded. The earlier analysis of fewer than 750 of the donors excluded some 15 rarely observed V segments, including chromosome 9 orphons, because counts were too low. When HLA alleles, especially DR and DQ, strongly co-occurred, attributing TCR associations to individual alleles was difficult. A cluster of highly shared sequence variants was judged likely to be a technical artifact of the sequencing pipeline. HLA typing was unavailable for some donors at each locus, so association tests used only the typed subset. While some public TCRs were present in many individuals, most TCR sequences turned up only very rarely across donors. The authors suggested that the approach could potentially be extended to other disease states and immunological phenotypes. According to a later genetic analysis, donors in an Asian-associated ancestry cluster had fewer N-insertions in productive TCRs than the roughly 700-donor mean. In a later analysis, 16,951 TCR beta sequences were associated with specific HLA alleles at a false discovery rate of 0.05. The classifier was reported to diagnose cytomegalovirus status with high specificity and sensitivity in both the original cohort and the validation cohort. For the cohort, immune exposure information was limited to CMV serostatus. In an earlier analysis of 500 to 650 of the donors, most TCR beta V segments appeared in productive rearrangements about 87% or about 30% of the time, broadly matching IMGT annotations. Roughly uniform sequencing depth across donors was assumed in presence/absence analyses, although this assumption may not hold. The cohort was sequenced for TCR beta chains only, and without alpha or paired-chain data the features that could be detected were limited. Linkage disequilibrium might explain the correlated functional status among segregating V segments, but an unknown experimental factor could not be ruled out. In the study, roughly 160 TCR beta chains were listed as associated with cytomegalovirus. In vitro tests confirmed that a few of the cytomegalovirus-associated TCR beta chains recognize cytomegalovirus antigens. According to a later analysis, TCR association rates differed among HLA loci, with DRB1 alleles showing the most associated TCRs and HLA-C alleles showing the fewest. A later analysis reported that several top co-occurrence clusters appeared linked to parvovirus B19, influenza, CMV and Epstein-Barr virus. Compared with equally common non-associated chains, HLA-associated TCR beta chains in a later analysis were more clonally expanded and had lower generation probabilities. A further reported finding was that TCR beta sequences accurately predicted the HLA-A and HLA-B alleles for most subjects in the first cohort.

The cohort consisted of hundreds of healthy bone marrow donors. All cohort members were sampled while nominally healthy, although unrecorded immune exposures were likely present. The donor was CMV seropositive and was included in the group of approximately 300 seropositive cohort members. Each donor provided a peripheral blood sample, and peripheral blood mononuclear cells were used for TCR beta sequencing. Genomic DNA was extracted from the blood cell samples with the Qiagen DNeasy Blood Extraction Kit. On this clone: Its target antigen remains unknown. No base quality information exists; no much larger clone differs at one position.

Cut back by 4 bases and 0 bases, the V and J ends lie 6 bases apart. From its cysteine to its phenylalanine, the CDR3 spans 13 amino acids. Of all the DNA, just the CDR3 is kept, 39 bases in frame from base 1. CDR1 and CDR2, per the germline V gene (reference sequence), are SGHAT and FQDESV. Preparation of the library involved the immunoSEQ multiplex PCR assay. The multiplex PCR relied on a mix of 60 forward primers for TCR Vbeta segments and 13 reverse primers for TCR Jbeta segments. The CDR3 region of rearranged TCR beta genes was amplified from genomic DNA with a multiplex PCR assay. The amplified TCR beta libraries were sequenced on the Illumina HiSeq System as 87-base-pair reads. Per the authors' processing: In a later analysis, tens of millions of unique TCR beta chains were counted across the roughly 670 repertoires, and roughly 10 million of these chains were shared by at least two donors. To remove PCR and sequencing errors, raw reads were error-corrected and collapsed into unique sequences using a nearest-neighbor algorithm that merged closely related sequences. V, D and J gene segments were assigned by aligning CDR3 sequences to IMGT reference sequences. Each retained sequence needed at least a six-nucleotide match to both a V gene segment and a J gene segment. Rearrangements were called productive when the CDR3 lacked stop codons and stayed in frame with V and J; all others were non-productive. CDR3 was defined by IMGT convention, running from the second conserved V-encoded cysteine to the conserved J-encoded phenylalanine. The earlier analysis of about 500 of the donors excluded sequences that lacked an unambiguous match to a single V gene segment. In an earlier analysis of more than 500 of the donors, a V segment was called functional when productive rearrangements were above 56.7%, and segregating when the standard deviation between donors exceeded 5%. A statistical classification framework was built for diagnosing cytomegalovirus status from the catalog of TCR beta chain sequences. In a later analysis, V and J genes were assigned by comparing TCR nucleotide sequences against IMGT/GENE-DB human TR gene sequences. Using the TCRdist pipeline, a later analysis assigned CDR3 sequences along with most-parsimonious VDJ recombination scenarios. In a later analysis, every TCR beta chain was defined by the combination of its CDR3 amino acid sequence and its V-gene family, and reads without a unique V-gene family were dropped. A later analysis removed 592 highly shared, low-generation-probability nucleotide sequences to deal with suspected cross-contamination and a sequencing artifact. For each public chain, a later analysis derived a clonal expansion index from normalized ranks of inferred template counts within each repertoire. In a later analysis, generation probabilities were computed using a VDJ recombination model fitted to out-of-frame rearrangements, and the results were checked against IGoR. In a later analysis, TCR-TCR, TCR-HLA and TCR-CMV co-occurrence was scored with hypergeometric tests, and a repertoire-size bias correction was applied to TCR pairs. To estimate false discovery rates, a later analysis permuted the HLA or CMV assignments 20 times. In a later analysis, co-occurring TCRs were grouped using DBSCAN, with TCRdist sequence similarity added in when clustering inside HLA-allele-positive subsets. Repertoires with fewer than 30,000 or more than 120,000 public chains, plus five repertoires with anomalous nucleotide sharing, were excluded from co-occurrence clustering. TCRdb holds this immuneACCESS table with in-frame rearrangements only. Some clones are missing; in checked studies, unresolved V genes explain under half, and the rest has no known cause. V and J calls and clone size are as listed in that table; D and trimming were resolved from the DNA. This sample is represented by around 150,000 clones; 79% of them were singletons. Under 8% of the sample is taken by the ten largest.

Sequencing input: PBMCs. This chain joins TRBV11-1 to TRBJ1-1, with a weak D call of TRBD1 (5 bases match). This clonotype was sampled from a man aged 50-60 years in good health and CMV-seropositive. The CDR3 in this case is CASSWTLNTEAFF. The sequenced DNA is TGTGCCAGCAGCTGGACACTGAACACTGAAGCTTTCTTT. Joined to the reference TRBV11-1 and TRBJ1-1 proteins, this CDR3 gives the full variable domain: EAEVAQSPRYKITEKSQAVAFWCDPISGHATLYWYRQILGQGPELLVQFQDESVVDDSQLPKDRFSAERLKGVDSTLKIQPAELGDSAMYLCASSWTLNTEAFFGQGTRLTVV.